This T cell receptor (beta chain) was identified during a study of T cell responses to AZD1222 COVID-19 vaccine. Study as a whole: Second-dose recipients at about 4 or about 12 weeks were treated as one pooled group.

The protocol was immunoSEQ multiplex PCR, while the TCRdb copy is restricted to in-frame clones and leaves out a portion. The sample shows roughly 91,000 clones, approximately 89% of them seen only once. This CDR3 has 14 amino acids. The trim removed 5 bases at V and 5 bases at J, leaving 7 bases unmatched. Germline V gene sequence: CDR1 SGHTA, CDR2 FQGNSA. The TCR originated in an adult in good health. This rearrangement joins TRBV7-2 to TRBJ2-5; the match to TRBD2 covers 8 bases. The sequences come from peripheral blood, collected on day 0 of AZD1222 vaccination. CDR3 in amino acids: CASSQGRGRETQYF. The DNA of the CDR3 is TGTGCCAGCAGCCAGGGGCGCGGGAGGGAGACCCAGTACTTC.